A single sample gave rise to the 27 T cell receptor beta chains below, sequenced in a study of identical twins (dated by TCRdb to about 2016). Library preparation was by 5' RACE. TCRdb records Illumina HiSeq 2000 as the sequencer. In-frame beta chains were kept once TCRdb had trimmed the public reads at Q25 with fastp and called clones with MiXCR. Here each entry gathers all rows of one CDR3 protein and keeps the most common genes and DNA. Recorded for this sample are about 470,000 distinct CDR3 sequences; more than 20% of them occurred a single time. About 2.7% of the sample lies in the top ten. The sample was also reused in another study, on T cells expressing NK-cell markers.

Sequencing was done on a sample of CD4+ T cells sorted from blood. The receptor source for this set is a woman aged 18-29 years in good health.

J is TRBJ2-7 and V is TRBV14; D is unclear. In germline, CDR1 is SGHDN, CDR2 FVKESK. The CDR3 length is 12 residues. Trimming took off 3 bases at V and 6 bases at J, with 9 bases between the two ends. The CDR3 DNA follows: TGTGCCAGCAGCCATCGTGGTGGCGAGCAGTACTTC. Residues: CASSHRGGEQYF.

In its sample, this clonotype was seen many times. The chain couples TRBV20-1 to TRBJ1-1, with 7 bases that match TRBD1. This CDR3 has 14 amino acids. Losses at the gene ends were 5 bases for V and 3 bases for J; bases not matched to a gene: 9. Germline V gives CDR1 DFQATT, CDR2 SNEGSKA (reference sequence). The CDR3, as DNA: TGCAGTGCTCTACCGGGACAGTCCGACACTGAAGCTTTCTTT. Translation gives CSALPGQSDTEAFF.

The rearrangement links TRBV11-2 to TRBJ2-7; maybe TRBD1 (5 bases). The CDR3 loop spans 13 amino acids. CDR1 and CDR2 (germline): SGHAT, FQNNGV. Trimming left V 5 bases short and J 6 bases short, with 14 bases between. The CDR3 DNA follows: TGTGCCAGCAGCCCCGACAGCTTCTTCGAGCAGTACTTC. Protein sequence: CASSPDSFFEQYF. Looking up the rest from reference TRBV11-2 and TRBJ2-7 gives the full variable domain: EAGVAQSPRYKIIEKRQSVAFWCNPISGHATLYWYQQILGQGPKLLIQFQNNGVVDDSQLPKDRFSAERLKGVDSTLKIQPAKLEDSAVYLCASSPDSFFEQYFGPGTRLTVT.

The chain joins TRBV4-3 to TRBJ2-3; D may correspond to TRBD1 or TRBD2 (6 bases each). Germline CDR1 and CDR2: LGHNA and YSLEER. V was pared by 0 bases and J by 1 base, with 17 bases between. This CDR3 has 18 amino acids. DNA for the CDR3: TGCGCCAGCAGCCAAGAGCTATCCCGGGGGCACGGCACAGATACGCAGTATTTT. Amino acids: CASSQELSRGHGTDTQYF.

This clonotype has ten or more counts. The chain has TRBV11-3 and TRBJ1-1; D gene ambiguous. V was pared by 2 bases and J by 0 bases, with 4 bases between. This CDR3 is built from 13 residues. The germline V gene encodes CDR1 SGHNT and CDR2 YENEEA. In DNA form, the CDR3 reads TGTGCCAGCAGCTTATCTATGAACACTGAAGCTTTCTTT. This gives the protein CASSLSMNTEAFF.

The chain couples TRBV20-1 to TRBJ2-2; D may correspond to TRBD1 or TRBD2 (6 bases each). This CDR3 region has 18 residues. V was shortened by 0 bases and J by 2 bases, with 19 bases between the two germline ends. From germline, CDR1 is DFQATT and CDR2 SNEGSKA (reference sequence). The CDR3 DNA is TGCAGTGCTAGAGATCGGGGGTCCGGGACACCTAACACCGGGGAGCTGTTTTTT. Protein: CSARDRGSGTPNTGELFF.

The chain employs TRBV5-5 and TRBJ2-2, with unresolved D. V was cut by 2 bases and J by 5 bases, with 7 bases left in between. This CDR3 contains 13 residues. Germline V gene lookup returns CDR1 SGHKS and CDR2 YYEKEE (reference sequence). Written as DNA, the CDR3 is TGTGCCAGCAGCTTCCCCTGGACCGGGGAGCTGTTTTTT. Protein: CASSFPWTGELFF. The full variable domain, completed using reference TRBV5-5 and TRBJ2-2, is DAGVTQSPTHLIKTRGQQVTLRCSPISGHKSVSWYQQVLGQGPQFIFQYYEKEERGRGNFPDRFSARQFPNYSSELNVNALLLGDSALYLCASSFPWTGELFFGEGSRLTVL.

The chain joins TRBV11-2 to TRBJ2-1, with 7 bases matching TRBD1. The trim removed 5 bases at V and 2 bases at J, leaving 15 bases unmatched. Germline loops: CDR1 SGHAT, CDR2 FQNNGV. The CDR3 is made up of 18 amino acids. The CDR3 protein is CASSPSGWTGPTYNEQFF. CDR3 coding DNA: TGTGCCAGCAGCCCATCTGGCTGGACAGGACCCACCTACAATGAGCAGTTCTTC.

This rearrangement joins TRBV20-1 to TRBJ2-1, with D uncertain. V was shortened by 5 bases and J by 9 bases, with 8 bases between the two germline ends. CDR1 is DFQATT, CDR2 SNEGSKA, per germline (reference sequence). This CDR3 region has 10 residues. The CDR3 bases are TGCAGTGCTGTACGTAGTGAGCAGTTCTTC. This translates into CSAVRSEQFF.

This clonotype was observed a handful of times. One end of the junction is discordant with germline, which a read error may explain. V gene TRBV5-1 combines with J gene TRBJ1-5; D possibly corresponds to TRBD1 (5 bases). The germline gives CDR1 SGHRS, CDR2 YFSETQ. This CDR3 comprises 13 residues. CDR3 in amino acids: CDSSGDGNQPQHF. CDR3 coding DNA: TGCGACAGCAGTGGGGACGGAAATCAGCCCCAGCATTTT.

The genes are TRBV29-1 and TRBJ2-5; possible D gene TRBD1, 6 bases. Germline CDR1 is SQVTM and CDR2 is ANQGSEA. The CDR3 has 12 amino acids. Trimming stripped 5 bases from V and 5 bases from J, with 12 bases between. CDR3: CSVNNREETQYF. CDR3 coding DNA: TGCAGCGTTAATAACAGGGAGGAGACCCAGTACTTC.

This rearrangement joins TRBV5-1 to TRBJ2-1; 11 bases fit TRBD2. Germline values: CDR1 SGHRS, CDR2 YFSETQ. V lost 0 bases to trimming and J lost 8 bases; unmatched junction nucleotides: 10. The CDR3 is 17 amino acids. The CDR3 DNA reads as TGCGCCAGCAGCTTGGTTAGCGGGAGGGCCTGGGGGGATGAGCAGTTCTTC. Translated, it gives CASSLVSGRAWGDEQFF.

This clonotype turned up a few times. The gene calls are TRBV12-3 or TRBV12-4 and TRBJ2-1, with 7 bases matching TRBD2. Trimming removed 3 bases from V and 7 bases from J; junction bases left unmatched: 6. The length of the CDR3 is 14 residues. The CDR3 DNA sequence: TGTGCCAGCAGTTTGGGGGGGGAAAGAAATGAGCAGTTCTTC. This translates into CASSLGGERNEQFF.

This chain joins TRBV20-1 and TRBJ2-2, with 7 bases that match TRBD2. J was trimmed by 7 bases and V by 3 bases; bases with no gene match: 8. This CDR3 spans 14 amino acids. The germline CDR1 and CDR2 sequences are DFQATT and SNEGSKA (reference sequence). The CDR3 sequence: CSARRGSPGGELFF. DNA for the CDR3: TGCAGTGCTAGGCGCGGGAGTCCGGGCGGGGAGCTGTTTTTT.

The CDR3 nucleotides are TGTGCCAGCAGCCTCGGACTAATGGGCTTGGAGACCCAGTACTTC. Translated: CASSLGLMGLETQYF. This rearrangement joins TRBV6-2 or TRBV6-3 to TRBJ2-5; tentatively, D is TRBD2 (6 bases). Germline CDR1 reads MNHEY; CDR2 reads SVGEGT. The CDR3 runs to 15 residues. Trimming left V 6 bases short and J 5 bases short, with 19 bases between.

This clonotype was counted ten times or more. The chain is built from TRBV12-3 or TRBV12-4 and TRBJ2-7; weak D call: TRBD2 (5 bases). The germline V and J ends were trimmed by 6 bases and 4 bases, with 16 bases remaining between them. The CDR3 consists of 14 residues. Here the CDR3 DNA reads TGTGCCAGCAGCTTGACGAGCGGAGTATACGAGCAGTACTTC. Its protein product is CASSLTSGVYEQYF.

This sequence joins TRBV7-8 and TRBJ2-1; TRBD1 aligns across 11 bases. The ends lost 5 bases at V and 10 bases at J; junction bases unmatched: 7. The germline CDR1 and CDR2 sequences are SGHVS and FQNEAQ. The length of the CDR3 is 14 residues. The DNA for the CDR3 is TGTGCCAGCAGCAGGACAGGGGGCTTTCGGGAGCAGTTCTTC. Its protein product is CASSRTGGFREQFF.

In its sample, this clonotype was seen a few times. This sequence joins TRBV12-3 or TRBV12-4 and TRBJ2-1; possibly TRBD1 or TRBD2 for D (7 bases each). The CDR3 sequence is 11 residues long. V was shortened by 10 bases and J by 9 bases, with 13 bases between the two germline ends. CDR3 in amino acids: CATRGGGEQFF. The CDR3 DNA sequence: TGTGCCACCAGGGGGGGCGGTGAGCAGTTCTTC.

Only a few counts were recorded for this clonotype. This chain uses TRBV5-1 with TRBJ1-1; the D is unclear. Trimming pared 6 bases from V and 8 bases from J, leaving 2 bases between. This CDR3 is built from 8 residues. Germline V lookup: CDR1 SGHRS, CDR2 YFSETQ. The CDR3 protein is CASTEAFF. The CDR3 DNA sequence: TGCGCCAGCACCGAAGCTTTCTTT.

This clonotype showed up just a few times. The J gene is TRBJ2-2, the V gene TRBV5-5, with TRBD1 identical over 10 bases. The trim removed 3 bases at V and 8 bases at J, leaving 7 bases unmatched. CDR3 length: 15 amino acids. From germline, CDR1 is SGHKS and CDR2 YYEKEE (reference sequence). CDR3 sequence (DNA): TGTGCCAGCAGCTGGGACAGGGGCGCGACAGGGGAGCTGTTTTTT. It encodes CASSWDRGATGELFF.

The sample holds a few counts of this clonotype. This chain uses TRBV12-3 or TRBV12-4 with TRBJ1-2, with D maybe TRBD1 (6 bases). The CDR3 loop spans 14 amino acids. Trimming pared 6 bases from V and 1 base from J, leaving 12 bases between. CDR3 residues: CASSPIRGNYGYTF. In DNA form, the CDR3 reads TGTGCCAGCAGCCCCATCAGGGGTAACTATGGCTACACCTTC.

This clonotype was detected a few times. This chain links TRBV2 with TRBJ2-7; unclear D gene. The CDR3 is 11 amino acids. Germline loops: CDR1 SNHLY, CDR2 FYNNEI. Trimming stripped 6 bases from V and 6 bases from J, with 9 bases between. CDR3: CASRLEAEQYF. The CDR3 DNA is TGTGCCAGCAGGCTAGAGGCCGAGCAGTACTTC.

The chain links TRBV20-1 to TRBJ1-1; TRBD1 matches at 7 bases. The CDR3 is made up of 14 amino acids. The V gene end was trimmed by 3 bases and the J gene end by 10 bases; junction bases not matched to a gene: 14. Germline CDR1 DFQATT, CDR2 SNEGSKA (reference sequence). Written as DNA, the CDR3 is TGCAGTGCTAGTGATCCTCACAAGGGGGCCGTAGCTTTCTTT. Translated: CSASDPHKGAVAFF.

The rearrangement links TRBV24-1 to TRBJ2-2; either TRBD1 or TRBD2 may fit D (5 bases each). Germline CDR1 and CDR2: KGHDR and SFDVKD. Deletions cut 8 bases from V and 3 bases from J, with 15 bases between. CDR3 length: 15 residues. CDR3 sequence reads: CATNPEGWDTGELFF. The DNA for the CDR3 is TGTGCCACCAACCCCGAGGGGTGGGACACCGGGGAGCTGTTTTTT.

V usage is TRBV6-2 or TRBV6-3 and J usage is TRBJ2-7, with unresolved D. This CDR3 is 13 amino acids long. Germline values: CDR1 MNHEY, CDR2 SVGEGT. The V and J ends lost 5 bases and 2 bases respectively, with 10 bases between them. This CDR3 reads CASSDFRTYEQYF. The CDR3 bases are TGTGCCAGCAGTGACTTTCGGACCTACGAGCAGTACTTC.

This clonotype was seen ten or more times. V gene TRBV7-2 combines with J gene TRBJ1-2, with D possibly TRBD1 on 5 matching bases. The CDR3 has 14 residues. V was pared by 1 base and J by 3 bases, with 9 bases between. Per germline, CDR1 SGHTA and CDR2 FQGNSA. The CDR3 protein is CASSLGPGDYGYTF. CDR3 DNA sequence: TGTGCCAGCAGCTTAGGGCCGGGGGACTATGGCTACACCTTC.

This clonotype was found many times. This chain uses TRBV4-2 with TRBJ2-1; 9 nucleotides agree with TRBD2. CDR3 length equals 15 residues. The V gene's germline CDR1 is LGHNA and CDR2 YNFKEQ. The junction had 5 bases not matched to a gene; V was cut back by 2 bases and J by 6 bases. CDR3 bases: TGTGCCAGCAGCCAACAGCGGGGGGAGGTCAATGAGCAGTTCTTC. Its translation: CASSQQRGEVNEQFF.